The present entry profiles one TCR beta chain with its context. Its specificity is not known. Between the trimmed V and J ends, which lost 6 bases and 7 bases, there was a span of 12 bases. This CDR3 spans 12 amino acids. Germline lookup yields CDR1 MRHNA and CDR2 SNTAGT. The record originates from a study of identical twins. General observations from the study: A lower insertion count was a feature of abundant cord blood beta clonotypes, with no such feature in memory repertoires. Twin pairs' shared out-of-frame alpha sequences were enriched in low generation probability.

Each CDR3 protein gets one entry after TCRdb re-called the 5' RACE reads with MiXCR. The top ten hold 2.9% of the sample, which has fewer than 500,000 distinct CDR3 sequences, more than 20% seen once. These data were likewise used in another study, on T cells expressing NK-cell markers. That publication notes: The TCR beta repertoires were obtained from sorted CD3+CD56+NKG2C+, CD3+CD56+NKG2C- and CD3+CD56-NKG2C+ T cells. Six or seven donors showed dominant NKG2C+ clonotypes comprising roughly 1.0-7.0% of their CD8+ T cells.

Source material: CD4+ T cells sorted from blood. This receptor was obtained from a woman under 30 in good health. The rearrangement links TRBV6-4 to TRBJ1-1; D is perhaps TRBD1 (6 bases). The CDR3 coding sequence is TGTGCCAGCAGGGGGACACCCCTTGAAGCTTTCTTT. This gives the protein CASRGTPLEAFF.